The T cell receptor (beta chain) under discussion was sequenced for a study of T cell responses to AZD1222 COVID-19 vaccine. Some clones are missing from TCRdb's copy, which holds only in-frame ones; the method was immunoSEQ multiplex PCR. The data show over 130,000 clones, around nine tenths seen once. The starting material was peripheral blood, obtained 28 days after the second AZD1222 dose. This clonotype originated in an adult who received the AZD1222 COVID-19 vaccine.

The CDR3 DNA is TGTGCCAGCAGTGACAGGTCTTCGAACTATGGCTACACCTTC. Its translation is CASSDRSSNYGYTF. This chain joins TRBV25-1 and TRBJ1-2; D remains ambiguous. Germline CDR1 reads MGHDK; CDR2 reads SYGVNS. The CDR3 totals 14 residues. V was pared by 3 bases and J by 2 bases, with 10 bases between.